These 23 T cell receptor beta chains were all obtained from the same sample, sequenced in a study of T cells after yellow fever vaccination. One entry per CDR3 protein, called by TCRdb with MiXCR from the 5' RACE reads. Among approximately 550,000 distinct CDR3 sequences listed, approximately 13% were seen once. The sequencing used PBMCs, collected on the day of the yellow fever booster vaccination. These receptors all come from a man aged 25 to 45 who received the YFV17D yellow fever vaccine.

This clonotype has a handful of counts. The V call is TRBV6-5, the J call TRBJ1-2, with D perhaps TRBD1 (6 bases). Germline CDR1 MNHEY, CDR2 SVGAGI. V was clipped by 0 bases and J by 8 bases, with 13 bases between them. The CDR3 is made up of 14 amino acids. The CDR3: CASSYSTGAGGYTF. The CDR3, as DNA: TGTGCCAGCAGTTACTCGACGGGGGCGGGCGGCTACACCTTC.

The V call is TRBV20-1, the J call TRBJ1-5; D unclear. CDR1 and CDR2 from the germline V gene are DFQATT and SNEGSKA (reference sequence). The CDR3 length is 17 residues. Trimming stripped 3 bases from V and 0 bases from J, with 18 bases between. CDR3 coding DNA: TGCAGTGCTAGCGAAGGAAAGGGCTCGTATAGCAATCAGCCCCAGCATTTT. It encodes CSASEGKGSYSNQPQHF.

This clonotype was seen only a few times. The CDR3 DNA is TGTGCCAGCAGCTCAGGTAGCGGGGGAGCCACAGATACGCAGTATTTT. Amino acid sequence: CASSSGSGGATDTQYF. This chain links TRBV7-3 with TRBJ2-3, with 9 bases identical to TRBD2. Germline V gene lookup returns CDR1 SGHTA and CDR2 FQGTGA. Trimming at V came to 4 bases and at J to 2 bases, leaving 7 bases not matched to a gene. The CDR3 totals 16 residues. The full variable domain, in which reference TRBV7-3 and TRBJ2-3 provide the parts outside the CDR3, is GAGVSQTPSNKVTEKGKYVELRCDPISGHTALYWYRQSLGQGPEFLIYFQGTGAADDSGLPNDRFFAVRPEGSVSTLKIQRTERGDSAVYLCASSSGSGGATDTQYFGPGTRLTVL.

This rearrangement joins TRBV7-2 to TRBJ1-2, with D possibly matching TRBD1 (6 bases). CDR3 length: 15 residues. The V gene lost 1 base and the J gene lost 8 bases, with 17 bases spanning the gap. CDR1 and CDR2 (germline): SGHTA, FQGNSA. The CDR3 is CASSLVVGASRGYTF. CDR3 sequence (DNA): TGTGCCAGCAGCTTAGTGGTGGGGGCTTCTAGGGGCTACACCTTC.

In its sample, this clonotype was seen many times. This chain uses TRBV5-1 with TRBJ2-3; D may be TRBD1 (5 bases). The germline V gene has CDR1 SGHRS and CDR2 YFSETQ. Trimming pared 4 bases from V and 6 bases from J, leaving 12 bases between. CDR3 length: 13 residues. The CDR3 protein is CASSARGADTQYF. CDR3 DNA sequence: TGCGCCAGCAGCGCTAGGGGTGCCGATACGCAGTATTTT.

This clonotype was observed a few times. The genes are TRBV7-9 and TRBJ2-7; D ambiguous. Per the germline V gene, CDR1 is SEHNR and CDR2 is FQNEAQ (reference sequence). The CDR3 totals 13 residues. Trimming stripped 7 bases from V and 2 bases from J, with 12 bases between. CDR3 amino acids: CASTPPQAYEQYF. CDR3 DNA: TGTGCCAGCACTCCTCCTCAAGCCTACGAGCAGTACTTC.

CDR3 residues: CASSQEAPGREVGEQFF. DNA of the CDR3: TGCGCCAGCAGCCAAGAGGCCCCCGGGCGGGAGGTGGGTGAGCAGTTCTTC. This chain joins TRBV4-1 and TRBJ2-1, with 8 bases identical to TRBD2. The CDR3 has 17 residues. Germline CDR1 MGHRA, CDR2 YSYEKL. The junction had 13 bases not matched to a gene; V was cut back by 0 bases and J by 9 bases.

This chain uses TRBV7-9 with TRBJ2-3; D perhaps matches TRBD2 (5 bases). Per germline, CDR1 SEHNR and CDR2 FQNEAQ (reference sequence). The CDR3 is 15 amino acids. V dropped 6 bases and J dropped 2 bases, with 15 bases sitting between them. The chain's CDR3 is CASSLDAGLTDTQYF. In DNA form, the CDR3 reads TGTGCCAGCAGTCTAGATGCGGGCCTCACAGATACGCAGTATTTT.

This clonotype came up a few times. This chain connects TRBV29-1 to TRBJ2-6; D unclear. Germline values: CDR1 SQVTM, CDR2 ANQGSEA. Trimming stripped 8 bases from V and 0 bases from J, with 14 bases between. The CDR3 consists of 15 residues. DNA of the CDR3: TGCAGCCTTGGCCGAGTAAGCTCTGGGGCCAACGTCCTGACTTTC. It codes for CSLGRVSSGANVLTF.

This clonotype was counted a few times. The rearrangement joins TRBV4-3 to TRBJ2-2, with D possibly TRBD1 on 5 matching bases. There are 15 residues in the CDR3. V was trimmed by 1 base and J by 3 bases, leaving 9 bases between them. From germline, CDR1 is LGHNA and CDR2 YSLEER. CDR3 amino acids: CASSQGTPYTGELFF. The CDR3 nucleotides read TGCGCCAGCAGCCAAGGGACACCATACACCGGGGAGCTGTTTTTT.

V usage is TRBV11-2 and J usage is TRBJ2-1, with D perhaps TRBD1 (6 bases). Germline V gene data show CDR1 as SGHAT and CDR2 as FQNNGV. V gave up 2 bases and J gave up 0 bases, with 8 bases separating them. The CDR3 extends over 15 amino acids. As DNA, the CDR3 is TGTGCCAGCAGCTTAAGCAGGGGCTCCTACAATGAGCAGTTCTTC. Translated: CASSLSRGSYNEQFF.

This clonotype turned up a few times. The chain couples TRBV6-2 or TRBV6-3 to TRBJ2-5; 7 nucleotides agree with TRBD1. The CDR3 sequence is 14 residues long. The germline V gene encodes CDR1 MNHEY and CDR2 SVGEGT. V lost 8 bases and J lost 2; bases outside the gene matches: 8. The CDR3 sequence: CASRPLGQQETQYF. The CDR3, as DNA: TGTGCCAGCCGCCCCTTGGGACAGCAAGAGACCCAGTACTTC.

V usage is TRBV20-1 and J usage is TRBJ1-1; D is ambiguous. The CDR3 has 12 amino acids. V lost 2 bases to trimming and J lost 8 bases, with 12 bases between them. CDR1 is DFQATT and CDR2 is SNEGSKA in the germline V gene (reference sequence). In nucleotides, the CDR3 is TGCAGTGCTAGACCCCCAGGATCGGAAGCTTTCTTT. It yields the protein CSARPPGSEAFF.

The chain carries TRBV28 and TRBJ2-1; 12 bases are shared with TRBD1. Germline CDR1 MDHEN, CDR2 SYDVKM. The trim removed 5 bases at V and 8 bases at J, leaving 10 bases unmatched. The CDR3 covers 16 residues. DNA for the CDR3: TGTGCCAGCAGTCCTCGGGGACAGGGGGCGCGGTATGAGCAGTTCTTC. It codes for CASSPRGQGARYEQFF.

Note on this clonotype: It is unclear where the CDR3 begins or ends on the DNA, so no DNA is shown, and the CDR3 is as TCRdb lists it. The J gene is TRBJ2-5, the V gene TRBV7-9; the D call of TRBD1 is as the table states it, not checked on the DNA. The CDR3 is 12 residues long, ends included. Germline V gene sequence: CDR1 SEHNR, CDR2 FQNEAQ (reference sequence). The CDR3 protein is CASSFGPGSPHF.

Concerning this clonotype: Relative to the germline gene, one junction end is altered; a read error may explain this. The chain couples TRBV29-1 to TRBJ2-7; D remains ambiguous. This CDR3 region has 13 residues. Germline V gene lookup returns CDR1 SQVTM and CDR2 ANQGSEA. CDR3 loop: CSVGGRSSHEQYF. DNA for the CDR3: TGCAGCGTTGGGGGAAGGAGCTCCCACGAGCAGTACTTC.

The table lists this clonotype with a few counts. V gene TRBV20-1 combines with J gene TRBJ2-7; maybe TRBD2 (6 bases). The CDR3 runs to 16 residues. V was clipped by 3 bases and J by 5 bases, with 23 bases between them. Germline V gene data show CDR1 as DFQATT and CDR2 as SNEGSKA (reference sequence). The CDR3 protein is CSASGPLARHSDEQYF. In nucleotides, the CDR3 is TGCAGTGCTAGTGGGCCCCTAGCGCGCCACTCGGACGAGCAGTACTTC.

This clonotype was counted a few times. V gene TRBV9 combines with J gene TRBJ2-1; 11 bases map to TRBD2. J gave up 0 bases and V 4 bases, and 6 bases lay outside the gene matches. Germline V gene data show CDR1 as SGDLS and CDR2 as YYNGEE. This CDR3 has 17 amino acids. The CDR3 DNA sequence: TGTGCCAGCAGCCCCAGTAGCGGGAGGGCCTCCTACAATGAGCAGTTCTTC. This gives the protein CASSPSSGRASYNEQFF.

The J gene is TRBJ1-3, the V gene TRBV4-3, with unresolved D. Germline loops: CDR1 LGHNA, CDR2 YSLEER. This CDR3 is 15 amino acids long. Trimming took 0 bases from V and 7 from J, leaving 13 bases between them. The CDR3 sequence: CASSQDHTSRNTIYF. In nucleotides, the CDR3 is TGCGCCAGCAGCCAAGATCACACCTCTCGGAACACCATATATTTT.

This clonotype has only a few counts. V usage is TRBV4-3 and J usage is TRBJ2-4; D may be TRBD1 or TRBD2 (6 bases each). Germline assignment: CDR1 LGHNA and CDR2 YSLEER. This CDR3 spans 19 amino acids. V was shortened by 4 bases and J by 1 base, with 23 bases between the two germline ends. The CDR3 sequence is CASSLRAGGRESAKNIQYF. The DNA of the CDR3 is TGCGCCAGCAGCCTCCGGGCCGGGGGCCGGGAGTCGGCCAAAAACATTCAGTACTTC.

This clonotype was observed a handful of times. The V gene is TRBV5-4, the J gene TRBJ2-1; the match to TRBD1 covers 8 bases. CDR3 length: 14 amino acids. After removal of 1 base from V and 7 bases from J, the junction contained 4 bases not matched to a gene. The germline V gene encodes CDR1 SGHNT and CDR2 YYREEE (reference sequence). CDR3 loop: CASSLNRGKNEQFF. CDR3 sequence (DNA): TGTGCCAGCAGCTTGAACAGGGGGAAAAATGAGCAGTTCTTC.

This clonotype was detected only a few times. The gene calls are TRBV5-1 and TRBJ2-7; 12 bases agree with TRBD1. Germline CDR1 reads SGHRS; CDR2 reads YFSETQ. This CDR3 spans 16 amino acids. With V trimmed by 6 bases and J by 1 base, 8 bases remained unmatched. The CDR3 region is CASTVGQGATSYEQYF. CDR3 DNA: TGCGCCAGCACCGTGGGACAGGGGGCCACTTCCTACGAGCAGTACTTC.

This clonotype was seen a handful of times. V usage is TRBV20-1 and J usage is TRBJ2-7; 7 bases line up with TRBD2. Losses at the gene ends were 6 bases for V and 2 bases for J; bases not matched to a gene: 4. This CDR3 region has 12 residues. CDR1 is DFQATT and CDR2 is SNEGSKA in the germline V gene (reference sequence). DNA of the CDR3: TGCAGTGCAACTAGCGAACCCTACGAGCAGTACTTC. This encodes CSATSEPYEQYF.